The 17 T cell receptor beta chains in this list originate from one sample, sequenced in a study of OX40 agonist ivuxolimab in advanced cancers. TCRdb's copy holds only in-frame clones and misses some; the assay was immunoSEQ multiplex PCR. The repertoire has over 60,000 clones, approximately 88% of them found once; the top ten carry approximately 2.1%. This specimen was CD4+ or CD8+ T cells sorted from blood, taken in a trial of the OX40 agonist ivuxolimab. All receptors derive from an adult with an advanced solid tumor such as melanoma, head and neck, liver or kidney cancer.

V is TRBV5-4 and J is TRBJ1-6, with 7 bases aligning to TRBD1. With 7 bases clipped from V and 2 bases from J, the junction kept 6 bases outside the gene matches. The germline CDR1 and CDR2 sequences are SGHNT and YYREEE (reference sequence). The CDR3 totals 15 residues. CDR3 sequence reads: CASGEGAPYNSPLHF. The DNA of the CDR3 is TGTGCCAGCGGGGAGGGGGCCCCCTATAATTCACCCCTCCACTTT. The whole variable domain, filled in from reference TRBV5-4 and TRBJ1-6, reads ETGVTQSPTHLIKTRGQQVTLRCSSQSGHNTVSWYQQALGQGPQFIFQYYREEENGRGNFPPRFSGLQFPNYSSELNVNALELDDSALYLCASGEGAPYNSPLHFGNGTRLTVT.

Only a few counts were recorded for this clone. This chain uses TRBV19 with TRBJ2-2; possibly TRBD1 for D (6 bases). The CDR3 runs to 16 residues. Germline V gene data show CDR1 as LNHDA and CDR2 as SQIVND (reference sequence). Between the trimmed V and J ends, which lost 2 bases and 5 bases, there was a span of 15 bases. The CDR3 sequence is CASSIFPLQGTGELFF. The CDR3 nucleotides read TGTGCCAGTAGTATATTCCCCCTCCAGGGGACCGGGGAGCTGTTTTTT.

This clone was counted many times. V gene TRBV19 combines with J gene TRBJ1-5; no clear D. V gave up 6 bases and J gave up 0 bases, with 6 bases separating them. This CDR3 contains 13 residues. The germline V gene has CDR1 LNHDA and CDR2 SQIVND (reference sequence). The CDR3 loop reads CASRGSSNQPQHF. DNA of the CDR3: TGTGCCAGTAGGGGAAGTAGCAATCAGCCCCAGCATTTT.

In its sample, this clone was seen once. The V and J genes are TRBV9 and TRBJ1-5, with 8 bases matching TRBD1. The germline CDR1 and CDR2 sequences are SGDLS and YYNGEE. The CDR3 loop spans 15 amino acids. V shed 1 base, J shed 6 bases, and the junction held 6 bases outside the gene matches. CDR3 sequence: CASSVSGGVGQPQHF. As DNA, the CDR3 is TGTGCCAGCAGCGTATCAGGGGGCGTCGGTCAGCCCCAGCATTTT.

The chain is built from TRBV2 and TRBJ1-1; no clear D gene. The ends were cut back, 3 bases at V and 2 bases at J, with 13 bases in the middle. The CDR3 extends over 15 amino acids. From germline, CDR1 is SNHLY and CDR2 FYNNEI. The DNA of the CDR3 is TGTGCCAGCAGTGACTTGGGCGGTGAAAACACTGAAGCTTTCTTT. This sequence encodes CASSDLGGENTEAFF.

The chain has TRBV29-1 and TRBJ2-2; 8 bases line up with TRBD1. With V trimmed by 1 base and J by 5 bases, 9 bases remained unmatched. This CDR3 spans 16 amino acids. CDR1 and CDR2 (germline): SQVTM, ANQGSEA. CDR3 DNA sequence: TGCAGCGTTGAAGGTCCCGGGACAGGAAGGACCGGGGAGCTGTTTTTT. It specifies CSVEGPGTGRTGELFF.

The genes are TRBV10-3 and TRBJ1-6; a weak D match, TRBD1 (5 bases). Germline loops: CDR1 ENHRY, CDR2 SYGVKD. The CDR3 extends over 15 amino acids. The V gene lost 6 bases and the J gene lost 7 bases, with 16 bases spanning the gap. In nucleotides, the CDR3 is TGTGCCATCAGATCTGATGACAGTCGGAATTCACCCCTCCACTTT. Amino acids: CAIRSDDSRNSPLHF.

The chain carries TRBV9 and TRBJ1-2; D remains ambiguous. The V gene's germline CDR1 is SGDLS and CDR2 YYNGEE. The CDR3 runs to 14 residues. V was trimmed by 4 bases and J by 2 bases, leaving 12 bases between them. The DNA of the CDR3 is TGTGCCAGCAGCCCCCGCTCGGTCAACTATGGCTACACCTTC. Its protein product is CASSPRSVNYGYTF. The full variable domain, its missing parts supplied by reference TRBV9 and TRBJ1-2, is DSGVTQTPKHLITATGQRVTLRCSPRSGDLSVYWYQQSLDQGLQFLIQYYNGEERAKGNILERFSAQQFPDLHSELNLSSLELGDSALYFCASSPRSVNYGYTFGSGTRLTVV.

CDR3 nucleotides: TGTGCCAGCAGCCAAGAAGTAGGACTAGCGGGGGGCATTCAAACCGGAGATACGCAGTATTTT. Its protein product is CASSQEVGLAGGIQTGDTQYF. The chain is built from TRBV4-2 and TRBJ2-3; 14 nucleotides line up with TRBD2. With V trimmed by 0 bases and J by 5 bases, 16 bases remained unmatched. The length of the CDR3 is 21 residues. Germline CDR1 and CDR2: LGHNA and YNFKEQ.

This rearrangement joins TRBV15 to TRBJ2-3; 11 nucleotides line up with TRBD2. V shed 5 bases, J shed 3 bases, and the junction held 4 bases outside the gene matches. Germline CDR1 LNHNV, CDR2 YYDKDF (reference sequence). The CDR3 length is 15 residues. The CDR3 DNA is TGTGCCACCAGCCCTAGCGGGGGGAGAACAGATACGCAGTATTTT. As protein: CATSPSGGRTDTQYF.

The V call is TRBV11-1, the J call TRBJ2-5; 14 bases line up with TRBD2. V dropped 5 bases and J dropped 5; count of bases not matched to a gene: 4. This CDR3 region has 15 residues. Germline lookup yields CDR1 SGHAT and CDR2 FQDESV (reference sequence). The CDR3 DNA sequence: TGTGCCAGCAGCCGTGGACTAGCGGGGGGCGAGACCCAGTACTTC. This translates into CASSRGLAGGETQYF.

This clone came up once. V is TRBV7-2 and J is TRBJ2-7; the D gene is possibly TRBD2 (6 bases). V gave up 2 bases and J gave up 3 bases, with 14 bases separating them. In germline, CDR1 is SGHTA, CDR2 FQGNSA. CDR3 size: 15 residues. CDR3 in DNA: TGTGCCAGCAGCTTAACCCAGGGAGGATTCTACGAGCAGTACTTC. It specifies CASSLTQGGFYEQYF.

The V and J genes are TRBV27 and TRBJ1-6, with D hard to call. CDR1 MNHEY and CDR2 SMNVEV come from the germline V gene (reference sequence). This CDR3 contains 14 residues. V lost 6 bases and J 5 bases, leaving 11 bases between the germline ends. The CDR3: CASSLREDNSPLHF. For the CDR3, the DNA is TGTGCCAGCAGCCTCCGGGAGGATAATTCACCCCTCCACTTT.

This clone has only one observation. The chain carries TRBV5-1 and TRBJ1-1; a weak D match, TRBD1 (6 bases). There are 14 residues in the CDR3. V shed 4 bases and J shed 1 base, with 11 bases lying between them. The germline CDR1 and CDR2 sequences are SGHRS and YFSETQ. This CDR3 is CASSPGAENTEAFF. CDR3 nucleotides: TGCGCCAGCAGCCCGGGGGCCGAGAACACTGAAGCTTTCTTT.

V is TRBV7-3 and J is TRBJ2-1; no clear D gene. V lost 4 bases and J lost 2, with 12 bases in between. Germline loops: CDR1 SGHTA, CDR2 FQGTGA. The CDR3 is 15 amino acids. The CDR3 DNA sequence: TGTGCCAGCAGCTCTCCCGCTCGACCCTACAATGAGCAGTTCTTC. Translating gives CASSSPARPYNEQFF.

This clone was counted a single time. The CDR3 protein is CASSLPTRGSEQFF. In DNA, the CDR3 is TGTGCCAGCAGTTTGCCCACGAGGGGCAGTGAGCAGTTCTTC. The V and J genes are TRBV28 and TRBJ2-1; either TRBD1 or TRBD2 may supply D (5 bases each). CDR1 MDHEN and CDR2 SYDVKM come from the germline V gene. Trimming removed 3 bases at V and 9 bases at J, with 15 bases between. The CDR3 contains 14 residues.

This chain uses TRBV29-1 with TRBJ1-2; no firm D call. CDR3 length equals 12 residues. Trimming took 4 bases from V and 2 from J, leaving 8 bases between them. CDR1 is SQVTM, CDR2 ANQGSEA, per germline. CDR3 protein: CSVGQQNYGYTF. The CDR3 DNA sequence: TGCAGCGTTGGGCAGCAGAACTATGGCTACACCTTC.